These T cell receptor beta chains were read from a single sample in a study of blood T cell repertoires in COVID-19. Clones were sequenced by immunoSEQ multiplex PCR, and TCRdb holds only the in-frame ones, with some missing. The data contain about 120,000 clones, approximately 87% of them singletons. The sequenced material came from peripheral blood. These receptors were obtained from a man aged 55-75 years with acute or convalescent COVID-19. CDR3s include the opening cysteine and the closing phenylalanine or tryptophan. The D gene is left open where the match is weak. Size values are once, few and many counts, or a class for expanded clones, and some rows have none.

TGTGCCAGCAGCCCCACCGGGACTAGCGGGAGTGATGAGCAGTTCTTC CASSPTGTSGSDEQFF TRBV9 NA TRBJ2-1 TRBD2
TGTGCCAGCAGCGTAGCGGTTGGGCGGGAGTGGGAGCAGTTCTTC CASSVAVGREWEQFF TRBV9 NA TRBJ2-1 TRBD2
TGTGCCAGCAGTTTATCGAAGGGACTAGCGGGAGTCATAGATACGCAGTATTTT CASSLSKGLAGVIDTQYF TRBV27 NA TRBJ2-3 TRBD2
TGTGCCAGCAGCTTGGGCGCGGGGCTAGCCAAAAACATTCAGTACTTC CASSLGAGLAKNIQYF TRBV5-4 NA TRBJ2-4 NA
TGTGCCAGCAGGGGACAGGGGGCGGGCTATGGCTACACCTTC CASRGQGAGYGYTF TRBV21-1 once TRBJ1-2 NA
TGTGCCAGCCCAGCGACAGGGGGTTCCTACGAGCAGTACTTC CASPATGGSYEQYF TRBV11-2 once TRBJ2-7 TRBD1
TGTGCCAGCAGCGTACCTGTAACAGGGTCCTATGGCTACACCTTC CASSVPVTGSYGYTF TRBV9 NA TRBJ1-2 NA
TGTGCCAGCAGCCAAGATGTAGGCGGGGCTGACACCGGGGAGCTGTTTTTT CASSQDVGGADTGELFF TRBV4-2 NA TRBJ2-2 NA
TGTGCCAGCAGCCAAGATGCAGGTGGGCAGCGGTTTTATGAAGCTTTCTTT CASSQDAGGQRFYEAFF TRBV4-2 NA TRBJ1-1 NA
TGCGCCAGCAGCTTAGCGGGGTACTCCTACGAGCAGTACTTC CASSLAGYSYEQYF TRBV5-1 NA TRBJ2-7 TRBD2
TGTGCCAGCAGCCCTACTCGCGGGTTCTACAATGAGCAGTTCTTC CASSPTRGFYNEQFF TRBV5-6 NA TRBJ2-1 NA
TGTGCCAGCAGCCCGACAGGGACTAGCGATATCTTTGGGCAGTACTTC CASSPTGTSDIFGQYF TRBV3-1/TRBV3-2 NA TRBJ2-7 TRBD2
TGTGCCAGCAGTGAATCTGACAGTCCGAATTCACCCCTCCACTTT CASSESDSPNSPLHF TRBV25-1 NA TRBJ1-6 NA
TGTGCCAGCAGCTTTGGGGGCCCACGGCGCACTGAAGCTTTCTTT CASSFGGPRRTEAFF TRBV5-5 NA TRBJ1-1 NA
TGTGCCAGCAGCCAACTACGGACAGCAAATTCACCCCTCCACTTT CASSQLRTANSPLHF TRBV3-1/TRBV3-2 few TRBJ1-6 NA
TGTGCCAGCAGTTGGGGACAGGGGGGGATTTCACCCCTCCACTTT CASSWGQGGISPLHF TRBV27 NA TRBJ1-6 TRBD1
TGCGCCAGCAGCTTGGGACAGGGCGGGGATGGCTACACCTTC CASSLGQGGDGYTF TRBV5-1 NA TRBJ1-2 TRBD1
TGTGCCAGCAGCGAGGGCGACGAGCAGTACTTC CASSEGDEQYF TRBV7-9 NA TRBJ2-7 NA
TGTGCCAGCAGCTTAGGTGCTAGCGGGAGTAGCACAGATACGCAGTATTTT CASSLGASGSSTDTQYF TRBV5-6 few TRBJ2-3 TRBD2
TGCAGCGTCCTAGCGGGCTCCAATGAGCAGTTCTTC CSVLAGSNEQFF TRBV29-1 NA TRBJ2-1 TRBD2
TGTGCCAGCAGCTTAGAACTGGGGCGAAATACCGGGGAGCTGTTTTTT CASSLELGRNTGELFF TRBV7-6 NA TRBJ2-2 NA
TGTGCCAGCAGACCTTCGACAGGATACGAGACCCAGTACTTC CASRPSTGYETQYF TRBV7-2 NA TRBJ2-5 NA
TGTGCCAGCAGCCTATCTGGGGCCAACGTCCTGACTTTC CASSLSGANVLTF TRBV3-1/TRBV3-2 few TRBJ2-6 NA
TGCGCCAGCAGCTTAAGGGACAGCACCTCCTACGAGCAGTACTTC CASSLRDSTSYEQYF TRBV5-1 NA TRBJ2-7 TRBD1
TGTGCCAGCAGCCCGGTGGGGGGGCTGGAGCAGTTCTTC CASSPVGGLEQFF TRBV5-5 once TRBJ2-1 NA
TGTGCCAGCTCACCCCTAGGGGTTGAGTCTGGGAATCAGCCCCAGCATTTT CASSPLGVESGNQPQHF TRBV18 NA TRBJ1-5 NA
TGTGCCAGCAGCGTAGGGGACAGGCTCGATGAGCAGTTCTTC CASSVGDRLDEQFF TRBV9 many TRBJ2-1 TRBD1
TGTGCCAGCAGCTCCGGGACAGCGATCAATGAGCAGTTCTTC CASSSGTAINEQFF TRBV7-2 NA TRBJ2-1 TRBD1
TGTGCCAGCAGCGAAGCGCTTCAGCCCCAGCATTTT CASSEALQPQHF TRBV6-2/TRBV6-3 NA TRBJ1-5 NA
TGTGCCACCAGTGATTTTCGGGAAACGAACACCGGGGAGCTGTTTTTT CATSDFRETNTGELFF TRBV24-1 NA TRBJ2-2 NA
TGTGCCAGTAGTGTCACAGGGGGCGCAGCATGGGATGGCTACACCTTC CASSVTGGAAWDGYTF TRBV19 NA TRBJ1-2 TRBD1
TGTGCCAGCAGCTTAGGGACAGGGCGAGGCTACACCTTC CASSLGTGRGYTF TRBV7-2 NA TRBJ1-2 TRBD1
TGTGCCAGCAGTACTCAGGGTAGGGCCACCGGGGAGCTGTTTTTT CASSTQGRATGELFF TRBV27 NA TRBJ2-2 NA
TGTGCCATCAGTGGAGGGACAACGAACACCGGGGAGCTGTTTTTT CAISGGTTNTGELFF TRBV10-3 NA TRBJ2-2 NA
TGTGCCAGCAGCTTAGGAGCGGGAGCCGGAGATACGCAGTATTTT CASSLGAGAGDTQYF TRBV13 NA TRBJ2-3 TRBD2